This T cell receptor beta chain was documented in a study of blood T cell repertoires in COVID-19 (dated by TCRdb to about 2020). Regarding the research as a whole: The collaborator samples originated in the United States, Italy and Spain and spanned the acute and convalescent phases of COVID-19. Samples were obtained from the ongoing ImmuneRACE study (first 160 participants) and from over 1,000 subjects provided by 6 global collaborators. A freely available public database, intended as a resource for researchers studying the immune response to SARS-CoV-2, is where the repertoires were released. Deeply sampled blood TCRbeta repertoires from subjects exposed to, actively infected with, or recovered from COVID-19 were included in the dataset. HLA class I and class II types, where available, came from metadata supplied by the sample provider rather than from assay-based typing. Nearly every sample came with metadata listing a de-identified subject ID, COVID-19 status, age in years and sex. The prospective study material was composed of cDNA or gDNA derived from T cells, B-cell-depleted T cells, or PBMCs.

The immunoSEQ Assay, a bias-controlled multiplex PCR, was used to amplify TCRbeta CDR3 regions from genomic DNA. The original pipeline was this. The number of nucleated cells in each sample was estimated by amplification of reference gene primers within the assay. To quantify the absolute abundance of each unique TCRbeta CDR3 rearrangement, sequence reads were collapsed and filtered. For each sample, productive Simpson clonality was calculated by taking the square root of Simpson's diversity index across productive rearrangements. In TCRdb, the immuneACCESS table is reduced to in-frame sequences with V and J assigned. These tables do not hold every clone; where another copy was compared, an unresolved V gene accounts for under half, and the others remain unexplained. V, J and clone size are taken as reported in that table, and D and trimming were inferred from the DNA itself. The sample yields roughly 200,000 clones; 70% to 90% were counted once. The ten largest account for about 2.6% of the sample.

Including the terminal cysteine and phenylalanine, the CDR3 comprises 16 residues. CDR3 DNA is the only sequence kept; it has 48 bases, read in frame from the first base. V is reduced by 4 bases and J by 0 bases, leaving a spacing of 13 bases between them. Study-wide conclusions, independent of this receptor: How much clinical and demographic metadata was included differed by source and by participant, and the metadata was provided uncurated.

Comment on this clone: Which antigen it targets is not known. The record has no base qualities; no much larger clone is one base away.

Whole blood was collected in K2EDTA tubes by collaborating institutions according to the institutions' own protocols. For TCRbeta analysis, collaborator samples were shipped as frozen whole blood, as isolated PBMCs, or as DNA extracted from either sample type. Material: peripheral blood. The chain couples TRBV23-1 to TRBJ1-3; the D gene lacks a confident call. TRBV23-1 is an open reading frame whose function is uncertain. The clonotype was recovered from a man aged 40-50 years with active or convalescent COVID-19. DNA sequence: TGCGCCAGCAGTCGAATAGCTCACACCTCTGGAAACACCATATATTTT. It translates as CASSRIAHTSGNTIYF.